What follows are 15 T cell receptor beta chains derived from one specimen sequenced in a study of T cells in tuberculosis listed by TCRdb under 2018. The time point label for this specimen denotes: new active TB diagnosis, blood taken before or within 7 days of starting treatment. The library relied on the immunoSEQ multiplex PCR assay. TCRdb mirrors the immuneACCESS table, restricted to in-frame sequences. Some clones are absent from its copies; in checked studies, under half trace to an unresolved V gene, and the reason for the others is unknown. The sample yields roughly 35,000 clones; about 90% were counted once. In total, the top ten clones hold around 7% of the sample. This specimen consisted of PBMCs, obtained at tuberculosis diagnosis. These TCRs come from an adult with tuberculosis. Some clones in this sample may be carry-over from other donors' samples.

The V and J genes are TRBV5-6 and TRBJ2-7; TRBD2 matches 10 bases. J was trimmed by 6 bases and V by 2 bases; bases with no gene match: 8. The CDR3 covers 15 residues. The germline V gene encodes CDR1 SGHDT and CDR2 YYEEEE. CDR3 nucleotide sequence: TGTGCCAGCAGCTTTATTGTCGCTAGCGGGGGCGAGCAGTACTTC. The encoded protein is CASSFIVASGGEQYF.

This rearrangement joins TRBV2 to TRBJ2-7; 7 bases match TRBD1. The germline V gene encodes CDR1 SNHLY and CDR2 FYNNEI. This CDR3 has 12 residues. Germline trimming cut 8 bases from V and 3 bases from J; bases unmatched to any gene: 4. The CDR3 here is CASSGQLYEQYF. The CDR3 coding sequence is TGTGCCAGCTCGGGACAGCTCTACGAGCAGTACTTC.

Remarks on this clone: Germline is not matched at one junction end, which may reflect a read error. This chain joins TRBV5-1 and TRBJ2-3; 8 bases are shared with TRBD1. The CDR3 has 15 residues. Germline CDR1 SGHRS, CDR2 YFSETQ. The CDR3 DNA follows: TGCGCCAGCAGCTTGGGGACAGGGCGCACGGATACGCAGTATTTT. Encoded protein: CASSLGTGRTDTQYF.

The V and J genes are TRBV5-4 and TRBJ2-1, with 10 bases that match TRBD1. The CDR3 runs 14 residues. Germline V gives CDR1 SGHNT, CDR2 YYREEE (reference sequence). The J segment lost 7 bases and the V segment lost 7 bases, leaving 8 bases of the junction unmatched. CDR3 sequence: CASFRDRGWNEQFF. CDR3 bases: TGTGCCAGCTTCCGGGACAGGGGATGGAATGAGCAGTTCTTC.

The chain is built from TRBV25-1 and TRBJ2-2, with 9 nucleotides matching TRBD1. Germline CDR1 MGHDK, CDR2 SYGVNS. With 3 bases clipped from V and 2 bases from J, the junction kept 7 bases outside the gene matches. The CDR3 is 17 residues long. CDR3: CASSDQTGGINTGELFF. The DNA of the CDR3 is TGTGCCAGCAGTGACCAGACAGGGGGGATAAACACCGGGGAGCTGTTTTTT.

The chain employs TRBV18 and TRBJ2-7; D might be TRBD1 (6 bases). This CDR3 spans 14 amino acids. The germline CDR1 and CDR2 sequences are KGHSH and LQKENI. Deletions cut 3 bases from V and 6 bases from J, with 15 bases between. CDR3 residues: CASSPGTWPFEQYF. Written as DNA, the CDR3 is TGTGCCAGCTCACCCGGGACATGGCCCTTCGAGCAGTACTTC.

This clone was picked up a small number of times. This sequence joins TRBV5-4 and TRBJ1-4; TRBD1 agrees at 8 bases. Germline V CDR1 and CDR2: SGHNT, YYREEE (reference sequence). The CDR3 sequence is 14 residues long. V shed 1 base and J 7 bases; nucleotides not matched to a gene: 3. The CDR3 sequence is CASSLQGAVEKLFF. CDR3 sequence (DNA): TGTGCCAGCAGCTTGCAGGGGGCGGTTGAAAAACTGTTTTTT.

The chain has TRBV5-1 and TRBJ2-3; unclear D gene. Germline CDR1 reads SGHRS; CDR2 reads YFSETQ. V was clipped by 0 bases and J by 4 bases, with 9 bases between them. The CDR3 is 14 amino acids. This CDR3 reads CASSLASESDTQYF. The CDR3 DNA is TGCGCCAGCAGCTTGGCTAGTGAATCAGATACGCAGTATTTT.

V usage is TRBV5-1 and J usage is TRBJ2-2; D uncertain. CDR1 and CDR2 (germline): SGHRS, YFSETQ. This CDR3 region has 14 residues. V gave up 4 bases and J gave up 1 base, with 8 bases separating them. The CDR3 DNA sequence: TGCGCCAGCAGCCTTACAAGGAACACCGGGGAGCTGTTTTTT. Residues: CASSLTRNTGELFF.

The chain joins TRBV10-3 to TRBJ1-1, with D perhaps TRBD1 (6 bases). The CDR3 runs to 17 residues. Trimming took 5 bases from V and 4 from J, leaving 23 bases between them. The germline V gene encodes CDR1 ENHRY and CDR2 SYGVKD. The CDR3 loop reads CAISLTGWKESGTEAFF. The CDR3 nucleotides read TGTGCCATCAGTTTAACAGGGTGGAAGGAATCGGGCACTGAAGCTTTCTTT.

CDR3 region: CASSSRERGGQTDTQYF. The CDR3 DNA sequence: TGTGCCAGCAGCTCCCGAGAGCGGGGGGGCCAAACAGATACGCAGTATTTT. The V gene is TRBV7-2, the J gene TRBJ2-3, with 10 bases that match TRBD2. The CDR3 is 17 amino acids. Germline trimming cut 4 bases from V and 3 bases from J; bases unmatched to any gene: 10. Germline CDR1 and CDR2: SGHTA and FQGNSA.

This clone was detected only once. The chain has TRBV4-2 and TRBJ1-1; 9 nucleotides agree with TRBD1. The CDR3 extends over 21 amino acids. The trim removed 4 bases at V and 2 bases at J, leaving 23 bases unmatched. Germline V gene lookup returns CDR1 LGHNA and CDR2 YNFKEQ. CDR3 loop: CASSPRWSGAYRGPANTEAFF. Here the CDR3 DNA reads TGTGCCAGCAGCCCCAGGTGGAGTGGGGCTTACAGGGGGCCGGCAAACACTGAAGCTTTCTTT.

This chain links TRBV19 with TRBJ1-4; D is undetermined. Germline CDR1 and CDR2: LNHDA and SQIVND (reference sequence). The V end was cut by 5 bases, the J end by 7 bases, with 8 bases between. The CDR3 contains 12 residues. The CDR3 nucleotides are TGTGCCAGTAGTGGCGGGTTTGAAAAACTGTTTTTT. Translated, it gives CASSGGFEKLFF. Filled out from reference TRBV19 and TRBJ1-4, the complete variable domain reads DGGITQSPKYLFRKEGQNVTLSCEQNLNHDAMYWYRQDPGQGLRLIYYSQIVNDFQKGDIAEGYSVSREKKESFPLTVTSAQKNPTAFYLCASSGGFEKLFFGSGTQLSVL.

The chain recombines TRBV18 with TRBJ1-2; 7 bases align to TRBD1. Per the germline V gene, CDR1 is KGHSH and CDR2 is LQKENI. V lost 6 bases to trimming and J lost 4 bases; unmatched junction nucleotides: 5. CDR3 length: 13 amino acids. CDR3 residues: CASSADRVYGYTF. The CDR3, as DNA: TGTGCCAGCTCCGCCGACAGGGTCTATGGCTACACCTTC.

The chain carries TRBV7-3 and TRBJ2-1; 8 bases agree with TRBD2. Germline-derived CDR1 and CDR2 are SGHTA and FQGTGA. CDR3 size: 17 residues. The ends lost 10 bases at V and 4 bases at J; junction bases unmatched: 18. CDR3 loop: CATRYFIAGLGYNEQFF. Here the CDR3 DNA reads TGTGCCACCCGTTACTTTATAGCGGGGCTGGGGTACAATGAGCAGTTCTTC.